This is a list of T cell receptor beta chains from one sample in a study of OX40 agonist ivuxolimab in advanced cancers. Measured with immunoSEQ multiplex PCR; TCRdb has only the in-frame clones, and not every one. This table holds about 48,000 clones, nearly 85% found once. This material consisted of CD4+ or CD8+ T cells sorted from blood, taken in a trial of the OX40 agonist ivuxolimab. All receptors come from an adult with an advanced solid tumor such as melanoma, head and neck, liver or kidney cancer. CDR3s include the opening cysteine and the closing phenylalanine or tryptophan. A D gene is named only where the DNA matches it firmly. Only part of the rows carry a size: once, few, many, or a class if the clone is expanded.

NA | TRBJ1-2 | TRBV7-2 | NA | CASSLEAPYGYTF | TGTGCCAGCAGCTTAGAAGCACCCTATGGCTACACCTTC
NA | TRBJ1-6 | TRBV7-8 | NA | CASSVRVSSPLHF | TGTGCCAGCAGCGTCAGGGTTAGCTCACCCCTCCACTTT
TRBD1 | TRBJ1-5 | TRBV7-3 | NA | CASSLWGQGDQPQHF | TGTGCCAGCAGCTTATGGGGACAGGGCGATCAGCCCCAGCATTTT
TRBD2 | TRBJ2-5 | TRBV7-2 | NA | CASSPMRGQETQYF | TGTGCCAGCAGTCCTATGCGGGGGCAAGAGACCCAGTACTTC
NA | TRBJ2-2 | TRBV7-2 | once | CASSLFPGVTGELFF | TGTGCCAGCAGCTTATTCCCAGGGGTGACCGGGGAGCTGTTTTTT
NA | TRBJ2-3 | TRBV7-3 | once | CASSLIPGWGTDTQYF | TGTGCCAGCAGCTTAATTCCTGGGTGGGGCACAGATACGCAGTATTTT
TRBD2 | TRBJ2-4 | TRBV18 | NA | CASSLERGGNIQYF | TGTGCCAGCTCACTGGAGCGGGGGGGGAACATTCAGTACTTC
NA | TRBJ1-2 | TRBV30 | NA | CAWSGGGSHYGYTF | TGTGCCTGGAGTGGAGGGGGGTCCCACTATGGCTACACCTTC
TRBD2 | TRBJ2-5 | TRBV7-7 | NA | CASSPRSGGGQETQYF | TGTGCTAGCAGCCCACGTAGCGGGGGGGGTCAAGAGACCCAGTACTTC
TRBD1 | TRBJ2-3 | TRBV18 | NA | CASSPPTGGGRGSTDTQYF | TGTGCCAGCTCACCACCGACAGGGGGCGGGAGAGGAAGCACAGATACGCAGTATTTT
TRBD1 | TRBJ1-1 | TRBV7-2 | NA | CASTLGWTGNTEAFF | TGTGCCAGCACCCTTGGTTGGACAGGGAACACTGAAGCTTTCTTT
TRBD1 | TRBJ2-2 | TRBV19 | NA | CASSIDRGTGELFF | TGTGCCAGTAGTATCGACAGGGGCACCGGGGAGCTGTTTTTT
NA | TRBJ2-1 | TRBV7-2 | NA | CASSSGSRVGNEQFF | TGTGCCAGCAGCTCCGGATCCCGAGTGGGCAATGAGCAGTTCTTC
NA | TRBJ2-7 | TRBV11-2 | NA | CASSLDGVQGSYEQYF | TGTGCCAGCAGCTTAGATGGTGTTCAGGGATCCTACGAGCAGTACTTC